Following are 25 T cell receptor beta chains from one sample sequenced in a study of blood T cell repertoires in COVID-19. Sequenced by immunoSEQ multiplex PCR; TCRdb stores in-frame clones only, minus some. The profile shows 100,000 to 150,000 clones, less than 85% of them singletons. The sample taken for sequencing was peripheral blood. The receptors stem from a woman aged 60-75 years with acute or convalescent COVID-19.

This clone was picked up a small number of times. The chain employs TRBV29-1 and TRBJ1-1; D is possibly TRBD1 (6 bases). The CDR3 loop spans 10 amino acids. Germline assignment: CDR1 SQVTM and CDR2 ANQGSEA. V lost 3 bases and J lost 10, with 9 bases in between. The CDR3 here is CSVDQGGAFF. The CDR3 DNA sequence: TGCAGCGTTGATCAAGGGGGAGCTTTCTTT.

This chain connects TRBV7-9 to TRBJ1-5; tentative D call: TRBD1 (5 bases). Germline CDR1 and CDR2: SEHNR and FQNEAQ (reference sequence). Trimming left V 0 bases short and J 0 bases short, with 9 bases between. The length of the CDR3 is 16 residues. The CDR3 loop is CASSLAVGVSNQPQHF. The DNA for the CDR3 is TGTGCCAGCAGCTTAGCGGTAGGGGTTAGCAATCAGCCCCAGCATTTT.

The gene calls are TRBV27 and TRBJ2-1, with 8 bases matching TRBD1. CDR1 is MNHEY and CDR2 is SMNVEV in the germline V gene (reference sequence). The trim removed 5 bases at V and 6 bases at J, leaving 12 bases unmatched. The CDR3 loop spans 16 amino acids. The CDR3 nucleotides read TGTGCCAGCAGTCTAACAGGGACAGGTTGGTCCAATGAGCAGTTCTTC. It specifies CASSLTGTGWSNEQFF.

The count of this clone is one. The CDR3: CASSWTSGGPVQQYF. The DNA of the CDR3 is TGTGCCAGCAGCTGGACTAGCGGGGGACCCGTCCAGCAGTACTTC. V is TRBV5-5 and J is TRBJ2-7; 13 bases align to TRBD2. Germline lookup yields CDR1 SGHKS and CDR2 YYEKEE (reference sequence). Trimming at V came to 3 bases and at J to 8 bases, leaving 8 bases not matched to a gene. This CDR3 region has 15 residues.

The chain combines TRBV5-1 with TRBJ2-7; possible D gene TRBD1, 6 bases. CDR3 size: 16 residues. The V end lost 4 bases, the J end lost 0 bases, and 17 bases lay between the germline ends. The germline V gene encodes CDR1 SGHRS and CDR2 YFSETQ. The CDR3 region has the DNA TGCGCCAGCAGCCCAAGCAGGGGCTTGAGCTCCTACGAGCAGTACTTC. It yields the protein CASSPSRGLSSYEQYF.

The chain combines TRBV19 with TRBJ1-2; 9 positions agree with TRBD1. The CDR3 has 13 residues. Germline CDR1 reads LNHDA; CDR2 reads SQIVND (reference sequence). V lost 6 bases to trimming and J lost 5 bases; unmatched junction nucleotides: 4. The CDR3 nucleotides are TGTGCCAGTAGGGGACAGGGAGAATATGGCTACACCTTC. It codes for CASRGQGEYGYTF.

V usage is TRBV7-6 and J usage is TRBJ1-2, with D possibly TRBD1 on 6 matching bases. CDR1 SGHVS and CDR2 FNYEAQ come from the germline V gene. CDR3 length equals 12 residues. The germline V and J ends were trimmed by 5 bases and 6 bases, with 10 bases remaining between them. Here the CDR3 reads CASSAGDHGYTF. The CDR3 nucleotides are TGTGCCAGCAGCGCAGGGGATCATGGCTACACCTTC.

V usage is TRBV6-5 and J usage is TRBJ2-7; D is perhaps TRBD1 (5 bases). The CDR3 consists of 14 residues. CDR1 and CDR2 (germline): MNHEY, SVGAGI. Trimming removed 6 bases at V and 6 bases at J, with 18 bases between. This chain's CDR3 is CASRVGLDRSEQYV. CDR3 nucleotides: TGTGCCAGCAGGGTGGGCCTTGACAGATCCGAGCAGTACGTC.

The V and J genes are TRBV11-2 and TRBJ1-4; D gene uncertain. The CDR3 runs to 15 residues. With 5 bases removed from V and 7 bases from J, the gap between germline ends came to 17 bases. In germline, CDR1 is SGHAT, CDR2 FQNNGV. The CDR3 nucleotides are TGTGCCAGCAGCCCCTCGGGAGATTGGGTTGAAAAACTGTTTTTT. Protein product: CASSPSGDWVEKLFF.

This chain connects TRBV19 to TRBJ2-5; TRBD2 is a possible D gene (5 bases). V gave up 7 bases and J gave up 7 bases, with 19 bases separating them. The CDR3 has 14 residues. CDR1 and CDR2 from the germline V gene are LNHDA and SQIVND (reference sequence). The CDR3 DNA sequence: TGTGCCAGTACCGGATCCGGGTTCCGGGGGACCCAGTACTTC. As protein: CASTGSGFRGTQYF. The complete variable domain, with remaining parts taken from reference TRBV19 and TRBJ2-5, reads DGGITQSPKYLFRKEGQNVTLSCEQNLNHDAMYWYRQDPGQGLRLIYYSQIVNDFQKGDIAEGYSVSREKKESFPLTVTSAQKNPTAFYLCASTGSGFRGTQYFGPGTRLLVL.

This clone was counted only a few times. V gene TRBV3-1 (or the pseudogene TRBV3-2) combines with J gene TRBJ2-5; tentatively, D is TRBD2 (6 bases). The CDR3 has 14 amino acids. Deletions cut 8 bases from V and 6 bases from J, with 19 bases between. CDR1 and CDR2 (germline): LGHDT, YNNKEL (reference sequence). CDR3 DNA: TGTGCCAGCGGGCTGACGGGCGCGGGGCAGACCCAGTACTTC. Translating gives CASGLTGAGQTQYF.

CDR3 residues: CASSLGQANSPLHF. The CDR3 DNA follows: TGTGCCAGCAGTCTGGGACAGGCGAATTCACCCCTCCACTTT. The gene calls are TRBV6-5 and TRBJ1-6; 8 bases fit TRBD1. This CDR3 is built from 14 residues. Germline V gene data show CDR1 as MNHEY and CDR2 as SVGAGI. The trim removed 5 bases at V and 7 bases at J, leaving 4 bases unmatched.

The CDR3 loop reads CASSFADLNSPLHF. The CDR3 DNA reads as TGTGCCAGCAGCTTCGCCGACTTGAATTCACCCCTCCACTTT. The chain couples TRBV7-9 to TRBJ1-6; D not certain. V was clipped by 3 bases and J by 7 bases, with 10 bases between them. The CDR3 is made up of 14 amino acids. Looked up from germline, CDR1 is SEHNR and CDR2 is FQNEAQ (reference sequence).

The rearrangement links TRBV14 to TRBJ2-5, with no clear D. CDR3 length: 13 residues. Germline assignment: CDR1 SGHDN and CDR2 FVKESK. V lost 0 bases and J 4 bases, leaving 6 bases between the germline ends. CDR3 sequence: CASSQDPLETQYF. CDR3 coding DNA: TGTGCCAGCAGCCAAGATCCGTTAGAGACCCAGTACTTC. The variable domain in full, completed from reference TRBV14 and TRBJ2-5, reads EAGVTQFPSHSVIEKGQTVTLRCDPISGHDNLYWYRRVMGKEIKFLLHFVKESKQDESGMPNNRFLAERTGGTYSTLKVQPAELEDSGVYFCASSQDPLETQYFGPGTRLLVL.

This sequence joins TRBV11-2 and TRBJ1-2, with D tentatively TRBD1 (5 bases). CDR3 size: 15 residues. Germline CDR1 reads SGHAT; CDR2 reads FQNNGV. The ends were cut back, 5 bases at V and 7 bases at J, with 20 bases in the middle. The CDR3 nucleotides are TGTGCCAGCAGCACATGGGGCCAGGGACTCGGTGGCTACACCTTC. Encoded protein: CASSTWGQGLGGYTF.

This clone has a single count. J is TRBJ1-2 and V is TRBV19; 10 positions match TRBD1. J was trimmed by 8 bases and V by 5 bases; bases with no gene match: 8. The CDR3 length is 14 residues. CDR1 is LNHDA, CDR2 SQIVND, per germline (reference sequence). This chain's CDR3 is CASSAGQGVKGYTF. CDR3 nucleotides: TGTGCCAGTAGTGCCGGACAGGGGGTGAAGGGCTACACCTTC.

V gene TRBV6-5 combines with J gene TRBJ1-5; D might be TRBD1 (6 bases). V was shortened by 5 bases and J by 4 bases, with 12 bases between the two germline ends. The CDR3 covers 14 residues. The germline CDR1 and CDR2 sequences are MNHEY and SVGAGI. The CDR3 nucleotides are TGTGCCAGCAGTATACAGGGAAAGAATCAGCCCCAGCATTTT. It translates to CASSIQGKNQPQHF.

In its sample, this clone was seen once. The rearrangement uses TRBV19 and TRBJ1-2; D might be TRBD1 (6 bases). CDR1 and CDR2 from the germline V gene are LNHDA and SQIVND (reference sequence). The CDR3 covers 14 residues. Trimming left V 6 bases short and J 7 bases short, with 18 bases between. This chain's CDR3 is CASRVGGAISGYTF. In nucleotides, the CDR3 is TGTGCCAGTAGGGTCGGGGGGGCGATATCTGGCTACACCTTC.

The chain joins TRBV7-3 to TRBJ2-1; TRBD1 matches 8 bases. The germline gives CDR1 SGHTA, CDR2 FQGTGA. The CDR3 length is 15 residues. Trimming took 3 bases from V and 8 from J; bases not matched to a gene: 9. The CDR3 region has the DNA TGTGCCAGCAGCTTCCGACAGGGGCTCATCGATGAGCAGTTCTTC. It is translated as CASSFRQGLIDEQFF.

This clone was recorded only once. The chain has TRBV2 and TRBJ1-5; possible D gene TRBD1, 5 bases. The CDR3 runs 15 residues. Trimming removed 7 bases at V and 2 bases at J, with 15 bases between. CDR1 SNHLY and CDR2 FYNNEI come from the germline V gene. The CDR3 reads CASTIRVGGNQPQHF. Here the CDR3 DNA reads TGTGCCAGCACCATCAGGGTAGGGGGCAATCAGCCCCAGCATTTT.

The chain links TRBV5-4 to TRBJ2-2; TRBD2 might be the D (6 bases). The CDR3 runs to 16 residues. The germline V gene encodes CDR1 SGHNT and CDR2 YYREEE (reference sequence). Trimming pared 4 bases from V and 0 bases from J, leaving 13 bases between. CDR3 DNA sequence: TGTGCCAGCAGCCTACCTAGCGCTTCGAACACCGGGGAGCTGTTTTTT. As protein: CASSLPSASNTGELFF.

This chain links TRBV5-1 with TRBJ1-2; 9 nucleotides agree with TRBD1. Germline loops: CDR1 SGHRS, CDR2 YFSETQ. The junction had 7 bases not matched to a gene; V was cut back by 4 bases and J by 6 bases. The length of the CDR3 is 14 residues. CDR3 region: CASSLGTGLDGYTF. The DNA of the CDR3 is TGCGCCAGCAGCCTGGGGACAGGGTTGGATGGCTACACCTTC.

The V and J genes are TRBV30 and TRBJ1-2, with D possibly TRBD1 on 6 matching bases. From germline, CDR1 is GTSNPN and CDR2 SVGIG (reference sequence). The CDR3 is 13 amino acids. Trimming removed 0 bases from V and 8 bases from J, with 13 bases in between. CDR3 DNA sequence: TGTGCCTGGAGTGTAGGGGGTCAGGGCGGCTACACCTTC. Protein: CAWSVGGQGGYTF. The variable domain in full, completed from reference TRBV30 and TRBJ1-2, reads SQTIHQWPATLVQPVGSPLSLECTVEGTSNPNLYWYRQAAGRGLQLLFYSVGIGQISSEVPQNLSASRPQDRQFILSSKKLLLSDSGFYLCAWSVGGQGGYTFGSGTRLTVV.

V and J are TRBV19 and TRBJ1-4; perhaps TRBD1 as D (6 bases). The CDR3 is 13 amino acids. V was cut by 4 bases and J by 8 bases, with 11 bases left in between. CDR1 and CDR2 from the germline V gene are LNHDA and SQIVND (reference sequence). The CDR3 loop is CASSTGDREKLFF. DNA of the CDR3: TGTGCCAGTAGTACAGGGGATCGGGAAAAACTGTTTTTT.

The chain is built from TRBV10-1 and TRBJ1-6; D possibly corresponds to TRBD1 (5 bases). The V gene's germline CDR1 is WNHNN and CDR2 SYGVQD (reference sequence). Trimming left V 2 bases short and J 7 bases short, with 9 bases between. There are 14 residues in the CDR3. The CDR3 here is CASSEDSFNSPLHF. Written as DNA, the CDR3 is TGCGCCAGCAGTGAGGACAGTTTCAATTCACCCCTCCACTTT.